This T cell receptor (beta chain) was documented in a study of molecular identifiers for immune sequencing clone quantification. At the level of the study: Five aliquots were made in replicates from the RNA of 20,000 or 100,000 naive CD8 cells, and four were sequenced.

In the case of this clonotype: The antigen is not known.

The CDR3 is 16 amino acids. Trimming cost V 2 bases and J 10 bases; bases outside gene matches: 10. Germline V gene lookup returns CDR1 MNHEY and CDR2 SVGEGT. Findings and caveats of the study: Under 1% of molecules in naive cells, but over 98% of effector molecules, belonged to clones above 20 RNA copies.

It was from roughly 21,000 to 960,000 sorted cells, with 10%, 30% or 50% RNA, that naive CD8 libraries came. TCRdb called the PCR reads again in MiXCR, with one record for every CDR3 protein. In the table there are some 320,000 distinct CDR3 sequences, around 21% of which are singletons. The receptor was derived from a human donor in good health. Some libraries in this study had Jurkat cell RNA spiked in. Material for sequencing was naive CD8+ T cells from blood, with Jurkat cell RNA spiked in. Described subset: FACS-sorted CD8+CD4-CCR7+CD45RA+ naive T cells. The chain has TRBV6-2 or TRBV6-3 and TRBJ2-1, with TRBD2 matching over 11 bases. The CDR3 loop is CASSYESLAGEGEQFF. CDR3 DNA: TGTGCCAGCAGTTACGAGTCACTAGCGGGAGAGGGGGAGCAGTTCTTC.